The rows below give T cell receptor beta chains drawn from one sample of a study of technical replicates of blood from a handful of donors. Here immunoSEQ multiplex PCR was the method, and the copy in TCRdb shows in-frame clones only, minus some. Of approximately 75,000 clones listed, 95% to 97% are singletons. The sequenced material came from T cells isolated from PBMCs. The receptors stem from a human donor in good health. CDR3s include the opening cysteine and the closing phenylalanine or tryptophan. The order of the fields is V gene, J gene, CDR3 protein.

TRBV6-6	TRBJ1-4	CASRRQNRDNEKLFF
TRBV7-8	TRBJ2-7	CASSLAGELAGPPLAYEQYF
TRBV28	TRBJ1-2	CATQASTGNYGYTF
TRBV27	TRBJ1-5	CASSLAINQPQHF
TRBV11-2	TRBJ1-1	CASRGQGDTEAFF
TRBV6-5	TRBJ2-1	CASTLAGFSYNEQFF
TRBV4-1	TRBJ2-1	CASSPGLAGWEQFF
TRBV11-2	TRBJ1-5	CASSFPGTGSPQHF
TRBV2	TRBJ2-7	CASNAGVADYEQYF
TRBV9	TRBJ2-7	CASSARGDPREQYF
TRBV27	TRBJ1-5	CASSRGTGGSSNQPQHF
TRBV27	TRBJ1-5	CASSLSGTASQPQHF
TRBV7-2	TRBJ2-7	CASSFSLREQYF
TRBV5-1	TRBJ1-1	CASSFGTGTRNEAFF
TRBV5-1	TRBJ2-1	CASSLYSGNSNNEQFF
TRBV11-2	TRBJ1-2	CASSLLNQGSNYGYTF
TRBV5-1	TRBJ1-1	CASSQWTMNTEAFF
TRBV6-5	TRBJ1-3	CASSLSSGNTIYF
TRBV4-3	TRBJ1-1	CASSQYRENTEAFF
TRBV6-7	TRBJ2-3	CASSYPGGSRADTQYF
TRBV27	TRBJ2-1	CASSFNRADEQFF
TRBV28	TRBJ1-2	CASSFGLSGWKGYTF
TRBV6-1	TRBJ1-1	CASTPGELNTEAFF
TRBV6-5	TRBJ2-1	CASSYQRGNEQFF
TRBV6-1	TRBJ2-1	CASSEYEIRLGNEQFF
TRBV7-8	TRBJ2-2	CAVAGGYTGELFF
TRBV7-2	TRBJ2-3	CASSLRPSTDTQYF
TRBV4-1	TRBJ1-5	CASSRAGNQPQHF
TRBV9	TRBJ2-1	CASSVRQGAHNEQFF
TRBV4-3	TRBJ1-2	CASSQEIQGDYGYTF
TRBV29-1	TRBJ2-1	CSVEEEGLEQFF
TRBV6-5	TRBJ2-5	CASGTGLLETQYF
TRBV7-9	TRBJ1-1	CASSLMEGIYTEAFF
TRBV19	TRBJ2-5	CASSLDGSWGQETQYF
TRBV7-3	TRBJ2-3	CASSLSSGWSDTQYF
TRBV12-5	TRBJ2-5	CASGLNGRGETQYF
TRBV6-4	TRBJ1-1	CASSLTGETEAFF
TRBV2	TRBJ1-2	CASSGPGTASNYGYTF
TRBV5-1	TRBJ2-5	CASSPATGTETQYF
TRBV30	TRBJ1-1	CAWGTATGTEAFF
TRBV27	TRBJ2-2	CASSLIAGTGELFF
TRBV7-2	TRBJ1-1	CASSLLFYRAEAFF
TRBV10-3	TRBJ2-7	CAISDTKTSGGPSEQYF
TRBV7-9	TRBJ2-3	CASSLFGYTDTQYF
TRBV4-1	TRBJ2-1	CASSLPGTSGGREQFF
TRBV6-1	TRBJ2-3	CASSRPGGDTDTQYF
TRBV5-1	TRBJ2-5	CASSSGLAGGETQYF
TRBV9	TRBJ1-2	CASSGGVVGYTF
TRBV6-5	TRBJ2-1	CASRWTSGSNEQFF
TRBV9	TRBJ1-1	CASSVRGSYTEAFF
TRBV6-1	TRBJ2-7	CASSEARGGIIPYEQYF
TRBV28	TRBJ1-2	CASSLTGQGQYGYTF
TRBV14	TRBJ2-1	CASSLNRDNEQFF
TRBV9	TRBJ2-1	CASSPDRQGWNEQFF